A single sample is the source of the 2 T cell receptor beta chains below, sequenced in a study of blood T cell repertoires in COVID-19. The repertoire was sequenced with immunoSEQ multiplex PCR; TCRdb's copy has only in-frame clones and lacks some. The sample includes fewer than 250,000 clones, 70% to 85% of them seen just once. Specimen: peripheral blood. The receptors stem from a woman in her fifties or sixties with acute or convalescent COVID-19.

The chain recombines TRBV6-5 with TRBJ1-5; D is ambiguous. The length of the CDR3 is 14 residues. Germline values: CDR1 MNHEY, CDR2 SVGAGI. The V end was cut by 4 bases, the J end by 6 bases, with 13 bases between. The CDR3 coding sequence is TGTGCCAGCAGTTCGACATTTATCCGTCAGCCCCAGCATTTT. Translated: CASSSTFIRQPQHF.

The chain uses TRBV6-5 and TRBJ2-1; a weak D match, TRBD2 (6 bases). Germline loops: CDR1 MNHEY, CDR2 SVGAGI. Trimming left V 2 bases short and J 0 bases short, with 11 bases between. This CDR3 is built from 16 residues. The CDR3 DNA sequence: TGTGCCAGCAGTTACAACCCGGGGGTCTCCTACAATGAGCAGTTCTTC. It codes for CASSYNPGVSYNEQFF.